A selection of T cell receptor beta chains follows, all from one sample in a study of synovial regulatory T cells in juvenile arthritis. Assay: immunoSEQ multiplex PCR; the TCRdb copy retains only in-frame clones and omits some. This listing includes about 10,000 clones. Input material: Treg cells from blood. The receptors stem from a donor aged 2-30 years with juvenile idiopathic arthritis. CDR3s include the opening cysteine and the closing phenylalanine or tryptophan. Expanded clones get a size class; other rows say once, few or many, or leave the size out.

j_call v_call clone_size cdr3_aa
TRBJ2-1 TRBV7-3 medium-sized CASSSGLAGAEQFF
TRBJ2-7 TRBV15 NA CATSRGLFNRGGEQYF
TRBJ2-1 TRBV19 NA CASRLAGYEQFF
TRBJ2-3 TRBV10-1 NA CASSPVRERSGRTDTQYF